This T cell receptor beta chain was found in a study of blood T cell repertoires in COVID-19. This CDR3 is built from 16 residues. J was trimmed by 0 bases and V by 6 bases; bases with no gene match: 7. CDR1 and CDR2 (germline): SNHLY, FYNNEI. Clones were sequenced by immunoSEQ multiplex PCR, and TCRdb holds only the in-frame ones, with some missing. The sample gives approximately 140,000 clones, around 87% of which show up once; about 6% is in the top ten. The TCR comes from a man aged 80 or over with acute or convalescent COVID-19. Sequencing was performed on peripheral blood. This sequence joins TRBV2 and TRBJ1-5, with 8 positions matching TRBD1. The DNA of the CDR3 is TGTGCCAGCAGGTCCGGGACAGGTTATAGCAATCAGCCCCAGCATTTT. This gives the protein CASRSGTGYSNQPQHF.